This T cell receptor (beta chain) was identified during a study of blood T cell repertoires in COVID-19. On the study more broadly: Acute and convalescent COVID-19 specimens originated in the United States, Italy and Spain. PBMCs, B-cell-depleted T cells, or T cells provided the cDNA or gDNA that made up the material.

Sequenced by immunoSEQ multiplex PCR; TCRdb stores in-frame clones only, minus some. Seen here are 200,000 or so clones, 80% observed once, and the top ten hold around 6%. V was pared by 3 bases and J by 4 bases, with 7 bases between. Germline V gives CDR1 KGHSH, CDR2 LQKENI. This CDR3 spans 13 amino acids. The sample comprised peripheral blood. This chain uses TRBV18 with TRBJ2-1, with D possibly TRBD2 on 5 matching bases. The TCR comes from a woman in her seventies with acute or convalescent COVID-19. CDR3 amino acids: CASSPGIYNEQFF. In DNA, the CDR3 is TGTGCCAGCTCACCCGGGATTTACAATGAGCAGTTCTTC.